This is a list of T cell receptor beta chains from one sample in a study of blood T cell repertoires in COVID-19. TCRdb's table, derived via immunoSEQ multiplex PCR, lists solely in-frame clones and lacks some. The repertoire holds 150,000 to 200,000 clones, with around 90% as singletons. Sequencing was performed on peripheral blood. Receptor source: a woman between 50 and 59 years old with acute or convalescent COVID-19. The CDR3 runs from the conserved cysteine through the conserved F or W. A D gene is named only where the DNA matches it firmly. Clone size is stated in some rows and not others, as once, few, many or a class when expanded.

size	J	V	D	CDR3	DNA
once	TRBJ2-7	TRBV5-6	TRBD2	CASSLRDYISPEQYF	TGTGCCAGCAGCTTGAGGGACTACATTTCTCCCGAGCAGTACTTC
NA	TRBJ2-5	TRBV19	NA	CASSIRVEFQTQYF	TGTGCCAGTAGTATACGAGTAGAGTTTCAGACCCAGTACTTC
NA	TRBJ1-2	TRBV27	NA	CASTRGWGYGYTF	TGTGCCAGCACCAGGGGATGGGGCTATGGCTACACCTTC
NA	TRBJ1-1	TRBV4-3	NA	CASSQDRGPGTEAFF	TGCGCCAGCAGCCAAGACAGGGGCCCGGGGACTGAAGCTTTCTTT
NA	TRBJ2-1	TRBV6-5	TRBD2	CASSYPQRELNEQFF	TGTGCCAGCAGTTACCCCCAGCGGGAGTTGAATGAGCAGTTCTTC
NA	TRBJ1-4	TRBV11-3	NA	CASSLEPVGRGEKLFF	TGTGCCAGCAGCTTAGAGCCCGTGGGCCGGGGTGAAAAACTGTTTTTT
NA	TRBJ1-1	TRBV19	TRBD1	CASTGTVGLYTEAFF	TGTGCCAGTACTGGGACAGTGGGACTGTACACTGAAGCTTTCTTT
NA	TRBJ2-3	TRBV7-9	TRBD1	CASSLPQTGGYSTDTQYF	TGTGCCAGCAGCTTACCCCAGACAGGGGGATATAGCACAGATACGCAGTATTTT
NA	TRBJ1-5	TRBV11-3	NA	CASSLKQGSQPQHF	TGTGCCAGCAGCTTAAAACAGGGTAGTCAGCCCCAGCATTTT
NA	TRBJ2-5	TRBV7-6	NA	CASSSSQETQYF	TGTGCCAGCAGCTCGAGCCAAGAGACCCAGTACTTC
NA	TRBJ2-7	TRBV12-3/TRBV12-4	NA	CASSFDLRDEQYF	TGTGCCAGCAGTTTTGACCTCAGGGACGAGCAGTACTTC
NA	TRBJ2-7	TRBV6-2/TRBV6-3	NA	CASSSQGPYEQYF	TGTGCCAGCAGTTCGCAGGGGCCCTACGAGCAGTACTTC
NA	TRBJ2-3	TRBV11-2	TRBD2	CASSLTRLAGVTDTQYF	TGTGCCAGCAGCCTTACCCGACTAGCGGGAGTCACAGATACGCAGTATTTT
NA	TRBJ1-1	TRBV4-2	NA	CASSQNPGEAFF	TGTGCCAGCAGCCAGAATCCCGGTGAAGCTTTCTTT
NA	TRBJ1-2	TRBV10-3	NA	CAISQGQPAWGYTF	TGTGCCATCAGCCAAGGACAGCCCGCGTGGGGCTACACCTTC
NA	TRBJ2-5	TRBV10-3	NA	CAITDGKETQYF	TGTGCCATCACCGACGGGAAAGAGACCCAGTACTTC
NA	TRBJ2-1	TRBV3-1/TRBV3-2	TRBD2	CASSQRPGLASYNEQFF	TGTGCCAGCAGCCAGAGGCCGGGACTAGCCTCCTACAATGAGCAGTTCTTC
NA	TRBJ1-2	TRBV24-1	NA	CATSDPQGIFGYTF	TGTGCCACCAGTGATCCGCAGGGCATATTTGGCTACACCTTC
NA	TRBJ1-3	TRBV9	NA	CASSGKGSGNTIYF	TGTGCCAGCAGCGGCAAGGGGTCTGGAAACACCATATATTTT
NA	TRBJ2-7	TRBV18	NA	CASSPGESPPYEQYF	TGTGCCAGCTCACCCGGGGAGTCCCCGCCTTACGAGCAGTACTTC
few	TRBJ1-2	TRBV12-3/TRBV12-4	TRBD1	CASTGGRGGYTF	TGTGCCAGCACAGGGGGGCGCGGTGGCTACACCTTC
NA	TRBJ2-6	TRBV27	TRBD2	CASSPPGRAGANVLTF	TGTGCCAGCAGCCCCCCCGGGAGGGCTGGGGCCAACGTCCTGACTTTC
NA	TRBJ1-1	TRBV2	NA	CASVQGYTEAFF	TGTGCCAGTGTACAGGGTTACACTGAAGCTTTCTTT
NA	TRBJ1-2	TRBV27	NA	CASTQRGDHGYTF	TGTGCCAGCACCCAACGGGGGGATCATGGCTACACCTTC
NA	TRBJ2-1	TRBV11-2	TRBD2	CASSLELAGVGLFF	TGTGCCAGCAGCTTAGAACTAGCGGGAGTCGGGCTGTTCTTC
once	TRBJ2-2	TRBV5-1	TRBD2	CASSLRGSGIVELFF	TGCGCCAGCAGCCTCCGAGGTAGCGGGATTGTGGAGCTGTTTTTT
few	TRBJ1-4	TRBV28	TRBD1	CASTPAGTGGEKLFF	TGTGCCAGCACCCCGGCCGGGACAGGGGGTGAAAAACTGTTTTTT
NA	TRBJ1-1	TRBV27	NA	CASSLRPGTGPAEAFF	TGTGCCAGCAGTCTTCGTCCGGGAACAGGGCCGGCTGAAGCTTTCTTT
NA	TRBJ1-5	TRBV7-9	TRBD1	CASSFGPGQNQPQHF	TGTGCCAGCAGCTTTGGACCGGGACAGAATCAGCCCCAGCATTTT
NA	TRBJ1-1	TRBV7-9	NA	CASSLIHLGEEAFF	TGTGCCAGCAGCTTGATTCACCTTGGAGAGGAAGCTTTCTTT
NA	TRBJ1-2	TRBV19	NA	CASTATVSNYGYTF	TGTGCCAGTACCGCGACAGTTTCTAACTATGGCTACACCTTC
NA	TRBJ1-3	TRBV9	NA	CASSGTSRNTIYF	TGTGCCAGCAGCGGGACAAGCCGGAACACCATATATTTT
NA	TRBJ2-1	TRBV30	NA	CAWEGGGNSNEQFF	TGTGCCTGGGAAGGGGGGGGCAATAGCAATGAGCAGTTCTTC
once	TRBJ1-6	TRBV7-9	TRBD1	CASSQRDSNSPLHF	TGTGCCAGCAGCCAAAGGGACAGTAATTCACCCCTCCACTTT
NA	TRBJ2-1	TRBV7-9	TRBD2	CASSSGLAGRYEQFF	TGTGCCAGCAGCTCCGGTCTAGCGGGGAGGTATGAGCAGTTCTTC
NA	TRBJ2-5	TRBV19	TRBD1	CASSPRTGRGETQYF	TGTGCCAGTAGTCCACGGACAGGGCGGGGAGAGACCCAGTACTTC
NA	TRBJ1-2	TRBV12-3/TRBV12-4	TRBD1	CASSLGTGIGYTF	TGTGCCAGCAGTTTAGGGACAGGGATCGGCTACACCTTC
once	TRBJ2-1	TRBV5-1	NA	CASSLGGFGGSLYNEQFF	TGCGCCAGCAGCTTGGGAGGGTTTGGCGGGTCCTTATACAATGAGCAGTTCTTC
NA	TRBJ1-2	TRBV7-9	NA	CASSLSSGGIGGYTF	TGTGCCAGCAGCTTATCCTCGGGGGGAATTGGAGGCTACACCTTC
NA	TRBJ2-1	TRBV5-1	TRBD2	CASSSGGYNEQFF	TGCGCCAGCAGCTCGGGGGGCTACAATGAGCAGTTCTTC
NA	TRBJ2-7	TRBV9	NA	CASSVEGGFGEQYF	TGTGCCAGCAGCGTGGAGGGGGGGTTCGGAGAGCAGTACTTC
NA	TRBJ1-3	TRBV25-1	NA	CASSEYGTGLLSGNTIYF	TGTGCCAGCAGTGAATATGGGACGGGACTCCTCTCTGGAAACACCATATATTTT
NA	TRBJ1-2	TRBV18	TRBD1	CASSRGQDYGYTF	TGTGCCAGCTCACGCGGACAGGACTATGGCTACACCTTC